Shown below are 30 T cell receptor beta chains from a single sample sequenced in a study of shared clonotypes between healthy human individuals. Measured with immunoSEQ multiplex PCR; TCRdb has only the in-frame clones, and not every one. Of around 700,000 clones listed, 60% to 80% are singletons. Sequencing was performed on memory CD4+ T cells sorted from blood. Subset here: CD45RA-negative fraction. Receptor source: a woman in her 30s in good health.

A remark on this clone: A far larger clone is one base from this, pointing to a likely read error. The sample holds other DNA sequences that translate to the same CDR3. Here the CDR3 reads CASSGTSGSSYNEQFF. In DNA form, the CDR3 reads TGCGCCAGCAGCGGGACTAGCGGGAGCTCCTACAATGAGCAGTTCTTC. The J gene is TRBJ2-1, the V gene TRBV5-1; 14 bases map to TRBD2. Germline V gene sequence: CDR1 SGHRS, CDR2 YFSETQ. V was pared by 4 bases and J by 0 bases, with 0 bases of the junction left unmatched. There are 16 residues in the CDR3.

This sequence joins TRBV27 and TRBJ2-3, with 7 nucleotides matching TRBD1. This CDR3 has 15 residues. J was trimmed by 1 base and V by 6 bases; bases with no gene match: 7. Germline V lookup: CDR1 MNHEY, CDR2 SMNVEV (reference sequence). The CDR3 spells CASRLTGVGTDTQYF. The CDR3 region has the DNA TGTGCCAGCAGGTTAACAGGGGTCGGCACAGATACGCAGTATTTT.

The chain couples TRBV7-8 to TRBJ2-1, with 7 bases fitting TRBD2. The germline V gene encodes CDR1 SGHVS and CDR2 FQNEAQ. J gave up 9 bases and V 5 bases, and 4 bases lay outside the gene matches. The CDR3 contains 12 residues. DNA for the CDR3: TGTGCCAGCAGCGGGGGGGGTTTTGAGCAGTTCTTC. Its protein product is CASSGGGFEQFF. Full variable domain (missing parts from reference TRBV7-8 and TRBJ2-1): GAGVSQSPRYKVAKRGQDVALRCDPISGHVSLFWYQQALGQGPEFLTYFQNEAQLDKSGLPSDRFFAERPEGSVSTLKIQRTQQEDSAVYLCASSGGGFEQFFGPGTRLTVL.

The chain joins TRBV18 to TRBJ2-1; 7 nucleotides line up with TRBD2. V was pared by 3 bases and J by 7 bases, with 9 bases of the junction left unmatched. This CDR3 comprises 15 residues. Per the germline V gene, CDR1 is KGHSH and CDR2 is LQKENI. The CDR3 here is CASSPGLRSLNEQFF. The DNA of the CDR3 is TGTGCCAGCTCACCGGGACTACGGTCTTTGAATGAGCAGTTCTTC.

The rearrangement links TRBV5-1 to TRBJ1-4; the D gene is possibly TRBD1 (6 bases). CDR1 and CDR2 (germline): SGHRS, YFSETQ. V shed 4 bases and J shed 8 bases, with 15 bases lying between them. The CDR3 totals 14 residues. DNA for the CDR3: TGCGCCAGCAGCGTACAGGGTACAGGAGAAAAACTGTTTTTT. Translating it yields CASSVQGTGEKLFF.

The chain uses TRBV18 and TRBJ2-5; a possible D gene is TRBD1 (6 bases). CDR1 KGHSH and CDR2 LQKENI come from the germline V gene. The CDR3 covers 14 residues. The V end was cut by 0 bases, the J end by 2 bases, with 7 bases between. The CDR3 DNA sequence: TGTGCCAGCTCACCACCCCAGGGGCAAGAGACCCAGTACTTC. Encoded protein: CASSPPQGQETQYF.

The chain joins TRBV27 to TRBJ1-4, with 8 bases identical to TRBD1. The CDR3 is 15 amino acids. CDR1 and CDR2 from the germline V gene are MNHEY and SMNVEV (reference sequence). Trimming took 7 bases from V and 4 from J; bases not matched to a gene: 8. CDR3 amino acids: CASTHAGGGNEKLFF. In DNA form, the CDR3 reads TGTGCCAGCACCCACGCAGGGGGCGGTAATGAAAAACTGTTTTTT.

The chain uses TRBV5-4 and TRBJ1-1; D perhaps matches TRBD1 (5 bases). The ends were cut back, 3 bases at V and 1 base at J, with 13 bases in the middle. Germline V gene data show CDR1 as SGHNT and CDR2 as YYREEE (reference sequence). The CDR3 sequence is 15 residues long. The CDR3 loop is CASSSQSTGNTEAFF. The CDR3 DNA follows: TGTGCCAGCAGCTCGCAGTCTACAGGGAACACTGAAGCTTTCTTT.

The chain joins TRBV28 to TRBJ2-5; TRBD2 is a possible D gene (5 bases). V was shortened by 6 bases and J by 5 bases, with 22 bases between the two germline ends. The CDR3 totals 16 residues. The germline CDR1 and CDR2 sequences are MDHEN and SYDVKM. The DNA of the CDR3 is TGTGCCAGCAGGCCCAGGACGGGTCGCGGAGGTGAGACCCAGTACTTC. Protein product: CASRPRTGRGGETQYF. Supplemented by reference TRBV28 and TRBJ2-5, the full variable domain reads DVKVTQSSRYLVKRTGEKVFLECVQDMDHENMFWYRQDPGLGLRLIYFSYDVKMKEKGDIPEGYSVSREKKERFSLILESASTNQTSMYLCASRPRTGRGGETQYFGPGTRLLVL.

In this sample, this clone turned up a few times. CDR3 loop: CASSEEPYSGNTIYF. CDR3 DNA sequence: TGTGCCAGCAGTGAAGAGCCCTACTCTGGAAACACCATATATTTT. This chain connects TRBV2 to TRBJ1-3; D is ambiguous. The CDR3 is 15 amino acids. Between the trimmed V and J ends, which lost 1 base and 0 bases, there was a span of 7 bases. Germline CDR1 SNHLY, CDR2 FYNNEI.

The chain combines TRBV6-5 with TRBJ2-1, with 7 bases matching TRBD1. V shed 5 bases, J shed 3 bases, and the junction held 4 bases outside the gene matches. Per the germline V gene, CDR1 is MNHEY and CDR2 is SVGAGI. The CDR3 covers 14 residues. The CDR3 region has the DNA TGTGCCAGCAGTCCCGGGACAGTCTACAATGAGCAGTTCTTC. Its protein is CASSPGTVYNEQFF.

The rearrangement uses TRBV19 and TRBJ2-1; 8 bases match TRBD2. Germline-derived CDR1 and CDR2 are LNHDA and SQIVND (reference sequence). This CDR3 is 17 amino acids long. V lost 3 bases, J lost 10 bases, and 17 bases stayed unmatched. DNA of the CDR3: TGTGCCAGTAGTATCTTTACTAGCGGAGAAAGGGAGGGAGAGCAGTTCTTC. As protein: CASSIFTSGEREGEQFF.

V is TRBV27 and J is TRBJ1-2; 8 bases are a match to TRBD1. There are 17 residues in the CDR3. Germline V lookup: CDR1 MNHEY, CDR2 SMNVEV (reference sequence). The junction had 14 bases not matched to a gene; V was cut back by 0 bases and J by 8 bases. The DNA for the CDR3 is TGTGCCAGCAGTTTATCGAGGGGAGTGCAGGGGGCGGGGGGCTACACCTTC. Its translation: CASSLSRGVQGAGGYTF.

This clone was picked up one time. The rearrangement links TRBV6-5 to TRBJ2-3, with TRBD2 matching 7 bases. CDR1 is MNHEY and CDR2 is SVGAGI in the germline V gene. V lost 5 bases and J lost 4; bases outside the gene matches: 6. This CDR3 comprises 14 residues. CDR3 nucleotides: TGTGCCAGCAGTCGACTAGCTTTGCCAGATACGCAGTATTTT. Its protein product is CASSRLALPDTQYF.

The chain is built from TRBV28 and TRBJ1-2, with a weak D call TRBD1 (6 bases). Germline V lookup: CDR1 MDHEN, CDR2 SYDVKM. V was pared by 7 bases and J by 6 bases, with 15 bases between. This CDR3 has 13 amino acids. CDR3 sequence reads: CASTKQGKNGYTF. Here the CDR3 DNA reads TGTGCCAGCACCAAACAGGGTAAAAATGGCTACACCTTC.

This clone came up a few times. The chain joins TRBV7-8 to TRBJ1-1; no clear D. The CDR3 is made up of 13 amino acids. Between the trimmed V and J ends, which lost 5 bases and 3 bases, there was a span of 10 bases. CDR1 and CDR2 (germline): SGHVS, FQNEAQ. The DNA of the CDR3 is TGTGCCAGCAGCCTCGATGCCCACACTGAAGCTTTCTTT. This gives the protein CASSLDAHTEAFF.

V usage is TRBV5-1 and J usage is TRBJ2-1, with 10 bases matching TRBD2. Germline assignment: CDR1 SGHRS and CDR2 YFSETQ. The CDR3 extends over 15 amino acids. J was trimmed by 4 bases and V by 3 bases; bases with no gene match: 4. The CDR3 DNA reads as TGCGCCAGCAGCTGGGCTAGCGGGGGATACAATGAGCAGTTCTTC. Translating gives CASSWASGGYNEQFF.

This clone was recorded once. The CDR3 here is CASKPGQGARTDTQYF. The CDR3 DNA reads TGTGCCAGCAAACCGGGACAGGGGGCTCGCACAGATACGCAGTATTTT. J is TRBJ2-3 and V is TRBV27; 12 bases map to TRBD1. V lost 7 bases and J lost 1; bases outside the gene matches: 6. The CDR3 spans 16 residues. Germline assignment: CDR1 MNHEY and CDR2 SMNVEV (reference sequence).

The chain is built from TRBV30 and TRBJ1-5; maybe TRBD1 (6 bases). Trimming took 2 bases from V and 7 from J, leaving 24 bases between them. Germline CDR1 reads GTSNPN; CDR2 reads SVGIG (reference sequence). The CDR3 runs 17 residues. The CDR3 spells CAWSPTGTPYRAQPQHF. CDR3 bases: TGTGCCTGGAGTCCTACCGGGACACCATATAGGGCGCAGCCCCAGCATTTT.

The V gene is TRBV6-6, the J gene TRBJ2-7, with 8 bases that match TRBD1. V was clipped by 4 bases and J by 0 bases; unmatched bases: 5. The germline V gene encodes CDR1 MNHNY and CDR2 SVGAGI (reference sequence). CDR3 size: 15 residues. CDR3 protein: CASSLTGDPSYEQYF. CDR3 DNA: TGTGCCAGCAGTTTGACAGGGGACCCCTCCTACGAGCAGTACTTC.

This clone is a singleton in its sample. The chain employs TRBV7-9 and TRBJ1-2, with unresolved D. The CDR3 consists of 13 residues. V was trimmed by 4 bases and J by 4 bases, leaving 10 bases between them. In germline, CDR1 is SEHNR, CDR2 FQNEAQ (reference sequence). CDR3: CASSSSGSYGYTF. CDR3 bases: TGTGCCAGCAGCTCAAGCGGATCCTATGGCTACACCTTC.

This chain links TRBV10-1 with TRBJ2-3; 13 nucleotides agree with TRBD2. Trimming cost V 5 bases and J 5 bases; bases outside gene matches: 4. This CDR3 spans 15 amino acids. Germline values: CDR1 WNHNN, CDR2 SYGVQD (reference sequence). CDR3 nucleotides: TGCGCCAGCAGTTCCACTAGCGGGAGGGGAGATACGCAGTATTTT. This gives the protein CASSSTSGRGDTQYF.

J is TRBJ2-1 and V is TRBV5-1; D perhaps matches TRBD1 (6 bases). The CDR3 runs to 15 residues. The germline gives CDR1 SGHRS, CDR2 YFSETQ. The V end was cut by 3 bases, the J end by 0 bases, with 10 bases between. CDR3 in amino acids: CASSWGHYSYNEQFF. The CDR3 nucleotides read TGCGCCAGCAGCTGGGGACACTACTCCTACAATGAGCAGTTCTTC.

V is TRBV28 and J is TRBJ2-1, with D perhaps TRBD1 or TRBD2 (6 bases each). The CDR3 runs 19 residues. The V end lost 1 base, the J end lost 10 bases, and 29 bases lay between the germline ends. Germline V gives CDR1 MDHEN, CDR2 SYDVKM. The CDR3 DNA reads TGTGCCAGCAGTTTATTGGGGGGCGGGAAACCCCAACGACACGGCGAGCAGTTCTTC. Translation: CASSLLGGGKPQRHGEQFF. Full variable domain (rest looked up from reference TRBV28 and TRBJ2-1): DVKVTQSSRYLVKRTGEKVFLECVQDMDHENMFWYRQDPGLGLRLIYFSYDVKMKEKGDIPEGYSVSREKKERFSLILESASTNQTSMYLCASSLLGGGKPQRHGEQFFGPGTRLTVL.

This chain links TRBV7-2 with TRBJ2-7; D remains ambiguous. Germline loops: CDR1 SGHTA, CDR2 FQGNSA. CDR3 length: 14 amino acids. Trimming stripped 3 bases from V and 6 bases from J, with 15 bases between. DNA of the CDR3: TGTGCCAGCAGCTTCAGGAATACAACCGGCGAGCAGTACTTC. As protein: CASSFRNTTGEQYF.

This chain connects TRBV2 to TRBJ2-7; a weak D match, TRBD2 (6 bases). The V gene's germline CDR1 is SNHLY and CDR2 FYNNEI. Trimming took off 11 bases at V and 0 bases at J, with 17 bases between the two ends. This CDR3 contains 14 residues. This CDR3 is CASNSAGPSYEQYF. The CDR3 region has the DNA TGTGCCTCAAATTCTGCGGGACCCTCCTACGAGCAGTACTTC. Full variable domain (outside the CDR3, taken from reference TRBV2 and TRBJ2-7): EPEVTQTPSHQVTQMGQEVILRCVPISNHLYFYWYRQILGQKVEFLVSFYNNEISEKSEIFDDQFSVERPDGSNFTLKIRSTKLEDSAMYFCASNSAGPSYEQYFGPGTRLTVT.

This clone was seen a handful of times. The sample has other DNA sequences that encode this CDR3 too. The V gene is TRBV6-1, the J gene TRBJ1-5; D not resolved. V gave up 0 bases and J gave up 0 bases, with 6 bases separating them. This CDR3 region has 15 residues. Looked up from germline, CDR1 is MNHNS and CDR2 is SASEGT. CDR3 residues: CASSEATVSNQPQHF. The CDR3 nucleotides are TGTGCCAGCAGTGAAGCCACAGTTAGCAATCAGCCCCAGCATTTT.

The J gene is TRBJ2-7, the V gene TRBV29-1; the D is unclear. This CDR3 comprises 11 residues. From germline, CDR1 is SQVTM and CDR2 ANQGSEA. V gave up 3 bases and J gave up 1 base, with 4 bases separating them. The chain's CDR3 is CSVDGSYEQYF. CDR3 nucleotides: TGCAGCGTTGATGGGTCCTACGAGCAGTACTTC.

The chain combines TRBV7-8 with TRBJ2-2, with D possibly being TRBD1 or TRBD2 (5 bases each). CDR3 size: 16 residues. Trimming took off 0 bases at V and 4 bases at J, with 12 bases between the two ends. Germline loops: CDR1 SGHVS, CDR2 FQNEAQ. The DNA for the CDR3 is TGTGCCAGCAGCTTAGCGGGACGGAGAGGCACCGGGGAGCTGTTTTTT. It codes for CASSLAGRRGTGELFF.

This clone was observed a handful of times. This chain connects TRBV14 to TRBJ2-1; the match to TRBD2 covers 9 bases. Germline CDR1 is SGHDN and CDR2 is FVKESK. CDR3 size: 16 residues. V shed 0 bases and J 11 bases; nucleotides not matched to a gene: 11. The CDR3 nucleotides read TGTGCCAGCAGCCAAGATGGGGGTAGCGGGAGAGTGAAGCAGTTCTTC. This translates into CASSQDGGSGRVKQFF.